This T cell receptor (beta chain) was documented in a study of early stage breast cancer tumors (dated by TCRdb to about 2017). Describing the broader study: Of the approximately 15 invasive breast tumors, around twelve were found to be estrogen receptor-positive, progesterone receptor-positive and HER2-negative. Of the roughly 12 ER+/PR+/HER2- tumors, eight were classified as invasive ductal carcinomas and four as invasive lobular carcinomas. The samples as a whole yielded some 2,700,000 detected templates, corresponding to roughly 1 million unique clonotypes. On average, each sample had 8 to 10-fold read coverage. Points the paper makes about the study in general: Enriched TCRB sequences shared across patients were mostly commonly generated sequences, unlikely to play an important role in the tumor microenvironment. Repertoires from blood and normal breast were more alike than repertoires from blood and tumor, and in about 85% of the 16 patients, comparing each tissue with blood separated tumor from normal. Because the cohort was small, a breakdown by tumor subtype could not be done. Compared with adjacent normal breast tissue, tumors had higher clonality and roughly 2.4-fold greater T cell density. Chain pairing and functional markers such as CD4, CD8 and FOXP3 were not captured by bulk genomic DNA sequencing of unsorted cells.

Adjacent normal breast tissue was collected about 1.7-4 cm away from the tumor, rinsed in PBS and stored in prechilled RNAlater. Because normal breast tissue has high lipid content and low cell density, 100-300 mg of normal breast tissue was often needed to obtain enough DNA. The study profiled bulk TCR beta-chain repertoires in matched peripheral blood, tumor and adjacent normal breast tissue taken from some 17 patients with early-stage breast cancer. The Qiagen AllPrep DNA/RNA Mini kit was used to extract genomic DNA. According to the germline V gene, CDR1 reads SGHRS and CDR2 reads YFSETQ. V and J lose 1 base and 5 bases, and a span of 10 bases separates them. The cysteine opens and the phenylalanine closes a CDR3 of 14 amino acids. The entry retains the CDR3 DNA only, 42 bases that are in frame from base 1. Only a few counts were recorded for this clone. Its antigen remains undetermined. It has no much larger one-base neighbor in the sample; base qualities were not kept.

Each sample was amplified in two independent genomic DNA replicates, using about 0.52 ug for blood and around 1.5 ug for tumor or normal breast. Following the manufacturer's instructions, the ImmunoSeq Intro kit was used to carry out TCRB sequencing on genomic DNA. Multiplex PCR was run for 30 to 35 cycles using proprietary primers and spike-in control sequences for absolute quantification. Single-end 150-bp reads were used to sequence an 87-bp fragment covering the CDR3 and the flanking V and J genes. Each lane of an Illumina MiSeq running version 3.0 chemistry carried seven multiplexed samples, with two replicates apiece. On the study's bioinformatics: The vendor's proprietary pipeline handled the raw data processing, merging both replicates into a single result for each sample. Productive rearrangements sharing the V-gene family, CDR3 amino acid sequence and J-gene segment were defined as clonotypes. Clonality was calculated as 1 minus the normalized Shannon entropy (Pielou evenness) of TCRB abundances. T cell density was estimated by dividing total templates by the number of input cells inferred from the DNA input amount. Recon, run with its default parameters, was used to estimate overall repertoire diversity and clonality. Tumor-enriched clonotypes were defined as having over 0.1% abundance in tumor and at least 32-fold higher abundance than in normal breast. Here the immuneACCESS table is served through TCRdb, limited to in-frame sequences with V and J called. Missing clones are a known gap in these copies; in checked studies unresolved V genes cover under half, and the rest lacks a known reason. The DNA gave D and trimming, while V, J and clone size come from that table. This sample comprises thousands of clones, about two thirds of them detected only once. The leading ten clones occupy more than 25% of the sample.

This receptor was identified in a person in their sixties or seventies with breast cancer. The V and J genes are TRBV5-1 and TRBJ1-5; tentative D gene TRBD1, with 6 bases matching. The sequenced material came from normal breast tissue next to the tumor. The nucleotides read TGCGCCAGCAGCTTGACAGGGCTGTATCAGCCCCAGCATTTT. Its protein reads: CASSLTGLYQPQHF.